This T cell receptor beta chain comes out of a study of blood T cell repertoires in COVID-19. How the authors handled the data: Amplification with reference gene primers provided the estimates of nucleated cell counts. Produced via immunoSEQ multiplex PCR; TCRdb's table is partial and in-frame only. From that table come the V and J calls and clone size; the DNA was used to work out D and trimming. The table records around 200,000 clones, around 80% of them present only once. Sequenced material: peripheral blood. The TCR comes from a woman between 65 and 79 years old with acute or convalescent COVID-19.

In nucleotides, the CDR3 is TGTGCCAGCAGTTTAGCGGGAGTGAGGGAGACCCAGTACTTC. It yields the protein CASSLAGVRETQYF. The chain has TRBV27 and TRBJ2-5; TRBD2 agrees at 7 bases. Germline V gene sequence: CDR1 MNHEY, CDR2 SMNVEV (reference sequence). The ends lost 2 bases at V and 5 bases at J; junction bases unmatched: 5. The CDR3 is 14 amino acids.